The clone carrying this TCR beta chain was counted at least ten times. Its antigen is as yet unknown. The data derive from a study of T cell repertoires in cytomegalovirus infection. The V gene's germline CDR1 is SEHNR and CDR2 FQNEAQ (reference sequence). There are 14 residues in the CDR3. Between the trimmed V and J ends, which lost 7 bases and 0 bases, there was a span of 10 bases. MiXCR, run by TCRdb on the reads, gives a single entry per CDR3 protein. Altogether about 770,000 distinct CDR3 sequences are present, 25% to 30% being singletons, with the ten largest covering about 12%. The source material was cultured CD8+ T cells from PBMCs, sampled from culture after CMV antigen stimulation. This TCR was recovered from a human donor in good health (CMV status not recorded). Some clones in this sample may be carry-over from other donors' samples. This chain uses TRBV7-9 with TRBJ1-3, with D possibly matching TRBD1 (6 bases). The CDR3 coding sequence is TGTGCCAGCACAGGGGCCAACTCTGGAAACACCATATATTTT. Protein sequence: CASTGANSGNTIYF.